Listed below are T cell receptor beta chains from one sample, sequenced in a study of CD8+CD57+ T cells in acquired aplastic anemia. TCRdb independently ran MiXCR on the reads; one entry per CDR3 protein. This table has approximately 81,000 distinct CDR3 sequences, about 45% appearing once. The sequenced sample was sorted CD4+, CD8+, or CD8+CD57+ T cells (not recorded which) from PBMCs. The receptors derive from a human donor in good health, serving as a control. Both conserved end residues are part of each CDR3. D genes are given only for firm matches. Where a row states a size, it is once, few, many or the class of an expanded clone; other rows omit it.

abundance,v_gene,d_gene,j_gene,CDR3nt,CDR3aa
.,TRBV18,.,TRBJ1-1,TGTGCCAGCTCACCGACTGACAACACTGAAGCTTTCTTT,CASSPTDNTEAFF
many,TRBV25-1,.,TRBJ1-3,TGTGCCAGCAGTTTTGTACTCCAGGGAACCGGAAACACCATATATTTT,CASSFVLQGTGNTIYF
.,TRBV20-1,.,TRBJ1-5,TGCAGTGCTAGTAGGAGCAATCAGCCCCAGCATTTT,CSASRSNQPQHF
.,TRBV2,TRBD1,TRBJ2-3,TGTGCCAGCAGTCGGGACAGGGGGACAGATACGCAGTATTTT,CASSRDRGTDTQYF
many,TRBV4-1,.,TRBJ1-1,TGCGCCAGCAGCCAAGAAAGCAGGGCCACTGAAGCTTTCTTT,CASSQESRATEAFF
.,TRBV2,TRBD1,TRBJ1-2,TGTGCCAGCGCCAACAGGGGGAATAACTATGGCTACACCTTC,CASANRGNNYGYTF
many,TRBV10-3,.,TRBJ2-3,TGTGCCCAGCGGGCTACCGGGGTCACAGATACGCAGTATTTT,CAQRATGVTDTQYF
.,TRBV9,.,TRBJ1-4,TGTGCCAGCAGCTCCAGTGGGGAAAAACTGTTTTTT,CASSSSGEKLFF
.,TRBV10-2,.,TRBJ1-5,TGCGCCAGCAGTGTCCCCAATAGGCCCCAGCATTTT,CASSVPNRPQHF
few,TRBV12-3/TRBV12-4,.,TRBJ1-3,TGTGCCAGCAGTAAAGACACCCGGCCCACCATATATTTT,CASSKDTRPTIYF
.,TRBV25-1,.,TRBJ2-3,TGTGCCAGCAGTGCGTCACCAATGGACGCGGAAACAGATACGCAGTATTTT,CASSASPMDAETDTQYF
.,TRBV7-8,.,TRBJ2-7,TGTGCCAGCAGCCCCCTACTCGAGCAGTACTTC,CASSPLLEQYF
.,TRBV27,.,TRBJ2-2,TGTGCCAGCAGTTACGGGAGTAGTACCGGGGAGCTGTTTTTT,CASSYGSSTGELFF
.,TRBV19,.,TRBJ1-1,TGTGCCAGTAGTATATGGGGGATGAACACTGAAGCTTTCTTT,CASSIWGMNTEAFF
many,TRBV10-1,.,TRBJ2-1,TGCGCCAGCAGTGATAACGTCAACAATGAGCAGTTCTTC,CASSDNVNNEQFF
.,TRBV15,TRBD2,TRBJ2-1,TGTGCCACCAGCTCAGGTACCGGGACTAGCCGCGACAATGAGCAGTTCTTC,CATSSGTGTSRDNEQFF
.,TRBV29-1,.,TRBJ1-2,TGCAGCGTCGAGACACCTAACTATGGCTACACCTTC,CSVETPNYGYTF
.,TRBV20-1,.,TRBJ2-5,TGCAGTGCTAGTAGGACAGCGCAAGAGACCCAGTACTTC,CSASRTAQETQYF
.,TRBV10-3,TRBD2,TRBJ2-5,TGTGCCACGATGGGACTACAAGAGACCCAGTACTTC,CATMGLQETQYF
.,TRBV9,.,TRBJ1-1,TGTGCCAGCAGCGCACTGGGGGGAGCGGGGGAGGCGAACACTGAAGCTTTCTTT,CASSALGGAGEANTEAFF
many,TRBV7-8,.,TRBJ2-7,TGTGCCAGCATACCCTGGTTAGGTTCCTACGAGCAGTACTTC,CASIPWLGSYEQYF
many,TRBV12-3/TRBV12-4,TRBD2,TRBJ2-3,TGTGCCAGCAGTTTGGTGGGAGGGCCGGTAGATACGCAGTATTTT,CASSLVGGPVDTQYF
.,TRBV10-3,TRBD2,TRBJ2-1,TGTGCCATCAGTGTTAGCGGGGCCGATGAGCAGTTCTTC,CAISVSGADEQFF
.,TRBV20-1,.,TRBJ1-5,TGCAGTGCTAGCAGACAGGTTAATCAGCCCCAGCATTTT,CSASRQVNQPQHF
.,TRBV12-3/TRBV12-4,.,TRBJ1-3,TGTGCCAGCAGCCCGGAAGGACAGGGAAACACCATATATTTT,CASSPEGQGNTIYF
once,TRBV28,TRBD1,TRBJ1-5,TGTGCCAGCAGTTTACTACCTGGACAGGGCTATCAGCCCCAGCATTTT,CASSLLPGQGYQPQHF
.,TRBV7-3,.,TRBJ1-1,TGTGCCAGCATGTCCTACTACACTGAAGCTTTCTTT,CASMSYYTEAFF
few,TRBV29-1,.,TRBJ2-7,TGCAGCGTTGAAGGCGGGGCGTTCCATAAGCAAAGGGAGCAGTACTTC,CSVEGGAFHKQREQYF
.,TRBV29-1,.,TRBJ2-7,TGCAGCGTCGCTACGGTGGGGGAACCGTACGGCTACGAGCAGTACTTC,CSVATVGEPYGYEQYF
.,TRBV18,TRBD2,TRBJ2-7,TGTGCCAGCTCACCACTACGGGGGACTAAGGACGAGCAGTACTTC,CASSPLRGTKDEQYF
.,TRBV6-5,.,TRBJ2-1,TGTGCCAGCAGTTACACCGCGAACTGGGGCGATGAGCAGTTCTTC,CASSYTANWGDEQFF
.,TRBV9,.,TRBJ2-5,TGTGCCAGCACCGTCCGGGACTTACCTCAAGAGACCCAGTACTTC,CASTVRDLPQETQYF
.,TRBV25-1,TRBD1,TRBJ2-3,TGTGCCAGCAGTGACTCGTCAGGGGGTAGCACAGATACGCAGTATTTT,CASSDSSGGSTDTQYF
many,TRBV2,.,TRBJ1-1,TGTGCCAGCAGGAGCGCTGAAGCTTTCTTT,CASRSAEAFF
.,TRBV29-1,.,TRBJ1-2,TGCAGCGTTGAAGATCACGGGTCGCGTCCCTATGGCTACACCTTC,CSVEDHGSRPYGYTF
.,TRBV24-1,.,TRBJ1-5,TGTGCCAGCAGTTTAGGGGTAAATCAGCCCCAGCATTTT,CASSLGVNQPQHF
few,TRBV3-1,TRBD2,TRBJ2-5,TGTGCCAGCAGCCAAGGTGTGGAACGCGGGGGGGCAGGGGAGACCCAGTACTTC,CASSQGVERGGAGETQYF
.,TRBV29-1,.,TRBJ2-7,TGCAGCGCGGGGTCGGGGAACGAGCAGTACTTC,CSAGSGNEQYF
few,TRBV27,.,TRBJ2-1,TGTGCCAGCAGGACTAGTAGTTACGTAAAATCCTACAATGAGCAGTTCTTC,CASRTSSYVKSYNEQFF
once,TRBV29-1,.,TRBJ2-1,TGCAGCGGTGGGATCGGCAATGAGCAGTTCTTC,CSGGIGNEQFF
.,TRBV29-1,.,TRBJ2-3,TGCAGCGTAGAGGGGAGACAAGATACGCAGTATTTT,CSVEGRQDTQYF